This T cell receptor beta chain originates from a study of identical twins. The table lists this clonotype with a few counts. V dropped 5 bases and J dropped 0 bases, with 11 bases sitting between them. The length of the CDR3 is 14 residues. Germline V gene data show CDR1 as SGHTA and CDR2 as FQGNSA. TCRdb re-called the 5' RACE reads with MiXCR, one entry per CDR3 protein. The sample holds roughly 470,000 distinct CDR3 sequences, 14% seen once. The sample was also reused in another study, on yellow fever vaccine responses in identical twins.

Input material: CD4+ T cells sorted from blood. The chain combines TRBV7-2 with TRBJ2-7; D is possibly TRBD2 (6 bases). This sequence originates from a young woman in good health. The CDR3, as DNA: TGTGCCAGCAGCGCCCTGACTAGCTCCTACGAGCAGTACTTC. Translation: CASSALTSSYEQYF.